This T cell receptor beta chain was identified in a study of beta chain features in type 1 diabetes. Study-wide results and limits: More deletions and fewer insertions at VDJ junctions were seen in type 1 diabetes patients. It was among patients, rather than healthy donors, that naive, central memory and Treg TCRB repertoires appeared more similar.

Each of the sorted populations had a purity greater than 98%. In regard to this clone: The antigen remains undetermined.

Looked up from germline, CDR1 is SGDLS and CDR2 is YYNGEE. This CDR3 comprises 14 residues. The V gene lost 4 bases and the J gene lost 5 bases, with 13 bases spanning the gap. As every portion of the isolated RNA was reverse transcribed, the sequencing read expressed TCRB transcripts. Using immunoSEQ multiplex PCR, the repertoire was profiled, and TCRdb retains in-frame clones only, with some absent. The sample holds about 150,000 clones, roughly 10% seen once. This receptor was identified in a man aged 18 to 30 in good health. The sequenced sample consisted of central memory CD4+ T cells from blood. V and J are TRBV9 and TRBJ1-5; D gene unclear. The CDR3 loop reads CASSSSAGYQPQHF. Written as DNA, the CDR3 is TGTGCCAGCAGCTCTAGCGCGGGCTATCAGCCCCAGCATTTT.